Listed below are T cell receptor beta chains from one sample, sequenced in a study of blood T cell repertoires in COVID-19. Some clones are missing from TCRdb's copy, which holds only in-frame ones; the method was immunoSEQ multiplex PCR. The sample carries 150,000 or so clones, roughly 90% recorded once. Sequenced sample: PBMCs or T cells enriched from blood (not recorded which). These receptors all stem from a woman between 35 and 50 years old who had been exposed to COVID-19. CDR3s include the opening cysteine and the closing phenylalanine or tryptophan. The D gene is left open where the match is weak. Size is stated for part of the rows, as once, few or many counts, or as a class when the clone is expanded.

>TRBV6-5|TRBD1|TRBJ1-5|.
CASSQTTGGDQPQHF
TGTGCCAGCAGCCAAACAACAGGGGGAGATCAGCCCCAGCATTTT
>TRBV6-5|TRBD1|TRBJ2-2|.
CASQTGASGELFF
TGTGCCAGCCAAACAGGGGCGAGCGGGGAGCTGTTTTTT
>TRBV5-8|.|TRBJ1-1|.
CASSSGSSPMNTEAFF
TGTGCCAGCAGCTCCGGGTCGAGTCCGATGAACACTGAAGCTTTCTTT
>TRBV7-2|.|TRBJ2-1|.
CASSREGGSLDNEQFF
TGTGCCAGCAGCCGTGAGGGGGGGAGTCTCGACAATGAGCAGTTCTTC
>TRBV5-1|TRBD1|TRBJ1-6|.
CASSLVPQGLARRTGSPLHF
TGCGCCAGCAGCTTGGTGCCACAGGGGTTGGCTCGGCGAACGGGGTCACCCCTCCACTTT
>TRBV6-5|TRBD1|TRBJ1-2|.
CASRWTGGMAGYTF
TGTGCCAGCAGGTGGACAGGGGGCATGGCTGGCTACACCTTC
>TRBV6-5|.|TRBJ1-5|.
CASSIGGNQPQHF
TGTGCCAGCTCGATAGGGGGCAATCAGCCCCAGCATTTT
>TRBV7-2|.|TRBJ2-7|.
CASSFRASYEQYF
TGTGCCAGCAGCTTTCGAGCCTCCTACGAGCAGTACTTC
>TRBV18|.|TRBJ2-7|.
CASSPGLRITYEQYF
TGTGCCAGCTCACCAGGACTTCGTATAACCTACGAGCAGTACTTC
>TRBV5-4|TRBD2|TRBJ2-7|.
CASSRPTSGPYYEQYF
TGTGCCAGCAGCCGACCCACTAGCGGGCCCTACTACGAGCAGTACTTC
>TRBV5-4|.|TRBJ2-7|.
CASSPSGDGEQYF
TGTGCCAGCAGCCCCTCCGGGGATGGCGAGCAGTACTTC
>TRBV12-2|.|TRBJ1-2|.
CASRSQTGPNYGYTF
TGTGCAAGTCGCTCCCAGACAGGGCCTAACTATGGCTACACCTTC
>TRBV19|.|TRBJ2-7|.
CASSSRGLSYEQYF
TGTGCCAGTAGTAGTAGGGGCCTCTCCTACGAGCAGTACTTC
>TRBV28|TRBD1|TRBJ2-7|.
CASSIRTGEQYF
TGTGCCAGCAGCATTAGGACAGGTGAGCAGTACTTC
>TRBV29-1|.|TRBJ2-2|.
CSVVPDTGELFF
TGCAGCGTTGTGCCAGACACCGGGGAGCTGTTTTTT
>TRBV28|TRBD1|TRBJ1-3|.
CASTQDRAGNTIYF
TGTGCCAGCACTCAGGACAGGGCTGGAAACACCATATATTTT
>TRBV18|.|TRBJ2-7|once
CASSRDMIDYEQYF
TGTGCCAGCTCACGTGACATGATCGACTACGAGCAGTACTTC
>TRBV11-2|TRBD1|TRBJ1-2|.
CASSLGLQGAGYTF
TGTGCCAGCAGCTTAGGGCTTCAGGGGGCTGGCTACACCTTC
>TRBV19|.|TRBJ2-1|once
CASSIMGGQAHNEQFF
TGTGCCAGTAGTATAATGGGAGGACAGGCCCACAATGAGCAGTTCTTC
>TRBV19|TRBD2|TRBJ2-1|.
CASSNLAGGHNEQFF
TGTGCCAGTAGTAATCTAGCGGGGGGCCACAATGAGCAGTTCTTC
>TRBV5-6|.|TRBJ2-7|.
CASSLRGHGTYEQYF
TGTGCCAGCAGCTTAAGGGGACATGGGACCTACGAGCAGTACTTC
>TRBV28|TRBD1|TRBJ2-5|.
CASSQGGRAQETQYF
TGTGCCAGCAGCCAAGGGGGCAGAGCCCAAGAGACCCAGTACTTC
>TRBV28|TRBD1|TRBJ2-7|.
CASRTSTGSYEQYF
TGTGCCAGCAGGACTTCGACAGGGAGCTACGAGCAGTACTTC
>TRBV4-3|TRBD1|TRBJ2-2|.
CASSRQGAGELFF
TGCGCCAGCAGCCGACAGGGTGCCGGGGAGCTGTTTTTT
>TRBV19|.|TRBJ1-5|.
CASRDRQANQPQHF
TGTGCCAGTAGGGATCGACAGGCCAATCAGCCCCAGCATTTT
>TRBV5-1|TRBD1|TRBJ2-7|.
CASSREPGQVNYEQYF
TGCGCCAGCAGCCGAGAGCCGGGACAGGTAAATTACGAGCAGTACTTC
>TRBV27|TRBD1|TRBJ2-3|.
CASSPGTGRADTQYF
TGTGCCAGCAGTCCCGGGACAGGGAGAGCAGATACGCAGTATTTT
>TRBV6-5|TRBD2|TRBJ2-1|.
CASSPGTSGRNEQFF
TGTGCCAGCAGTCCCGGGACTAGCGGGAGGAATGAGCAGTTCTTC
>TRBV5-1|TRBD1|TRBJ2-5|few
CASSPGTGRKETQYF
TGCGCCAGCAGCCCCGGGACAGGGCGCAAAGAGACCCAGTACTTC
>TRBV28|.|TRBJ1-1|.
CASYSWRENTEAFF
TGTGCCAGCTATTCTTGGAGAGAGAACACTGAAGCTTTCTTT
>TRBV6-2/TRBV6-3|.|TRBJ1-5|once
CASSQEGSQPQHF
TGTGCCAGCAGTCAAGAGGGATCTCAGCCCCAGCATTTT
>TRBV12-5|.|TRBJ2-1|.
CASGLGQPEFF
TGTGCTAGTGGTTTGGGACAGCCAGAGTTCTTC
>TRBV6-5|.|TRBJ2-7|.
CASSSNREQYF
TGTGCCAGCAGTTCCAATCGGGAGCAGTACTTC
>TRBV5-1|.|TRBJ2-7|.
CASSTKGQTYEQYF
TGCGCCAGCAGCACAAAGGGACAAACCTACGAGCAGTACTTC
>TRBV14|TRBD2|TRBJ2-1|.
CASSREAGGSEQFF
TGTGCCAGCAGCCGAGAGGCGGGGGGCTCCGAGCAGTTCTTC
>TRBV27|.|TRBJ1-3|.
CASCPSTGNTIYF
TGTGCCAGCTGCCCGAGCACTGGAAACACCATATATTTT
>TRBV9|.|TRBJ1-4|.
CASSAGPGQEGEKLFF
TGTGCCAGCAGCGCAGGTCCGGGCCAAGAGGGTGAAAAACTGTTTTTT
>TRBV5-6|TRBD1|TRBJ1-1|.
CASSWRGLGTEAFF
TGTGCCAGCAGCTGGAGGGGGCTGGGGACTGAAGCTTTCTTT
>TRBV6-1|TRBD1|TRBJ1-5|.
CASSGQGAKSNQPQHF
TGTGCCAGCAGTGGTCAGGGGGCAAAGAGCAATCAGCCCCAGCATTTT
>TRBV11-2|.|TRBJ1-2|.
CASSPNTGHLYGYTF
TGTGCCAGCAGCCCAAACACAGGGCACCTCTATGGCTACACCTTC
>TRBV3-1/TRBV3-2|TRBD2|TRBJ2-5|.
CASSPGLAGIETQYF
TGTGCCAGCAGCCCGGGACTAGCGGGGATAGAGACCCAGTACTTC
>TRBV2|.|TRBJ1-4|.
CASSEGAGRPSEKLFF
TGTGCCAGCAGTGAAGGTGCTGGCAGGCCGTCTGAAAAACTGTTTTTT
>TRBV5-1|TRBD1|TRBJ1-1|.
CASSLGGAGSEAFF
TGCGCCAGCAGCTTAGGGGGCGCCGGGTCTGAAGCTTTCTTT
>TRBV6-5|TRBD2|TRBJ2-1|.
CASRVAGGVNEQFF
TGTGCCAGCAGGGTAGCGGGGGGGGTCAATGAGCAGTTCTTC
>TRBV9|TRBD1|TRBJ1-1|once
CASSGRGGNRGRATEAFF
TGTGCCAGCAGCGGACGTGGGGGAAACAGGGGAAGGGCCACTGAAGCTTTCTTT
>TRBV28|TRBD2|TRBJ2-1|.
CASWEREVNNEQFF
TGTGCCAGCTGGGAGCGGGAGGTTAACAATGAGCAGTTCTTC
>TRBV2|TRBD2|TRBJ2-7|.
CASSSGVRVYEQYF
TGTGCCAGCAGTAGCGGGGTTCGAGTTTACGAGCAGTACTTC
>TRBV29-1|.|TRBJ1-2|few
CSVLGQQGGYTF
TGCAGCGTTTTAGGACAGCAGGGGGGCTACACCTTC
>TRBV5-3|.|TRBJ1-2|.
CARSGGGSEGYTF
TGTGCCAGAAGCGGTGGGGGGTCCGAAGGCTACACCTTC
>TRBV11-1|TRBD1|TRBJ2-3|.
CASSLANRGQGTDTQYF
TGTGCCAGCAGCTTAGCCAACAGGGGGCAGGGCACAGATACGCAGTATTTT
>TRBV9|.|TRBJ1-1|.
CATSGGLNTEAFF
TGTGCCACCTCTGGGGGCTTGAACACTGAAGCTTTCTTT
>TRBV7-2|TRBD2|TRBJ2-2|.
CASSLGWGGTGELFF
TGTGCCAGCAGCTTAGGGTGGGGAGGGACCGGGGAGCTGTTTTTT
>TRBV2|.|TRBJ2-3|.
CASSEDITDTQYF
TGTGCCAGCAGTGAAGATATTACAGATACGCAGTATTTT
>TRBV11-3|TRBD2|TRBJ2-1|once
CASSGVSGRAAYNEQFF
TGTGCCAGCAGCGGGGTAAGCGGGAGGGCCGCCTACAATGAGCAGTTCTTC
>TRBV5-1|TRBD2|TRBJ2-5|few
CASSLGLAGGPETQYF
TGCGCCAGCAGCTTGGGACTAGCGGGGGGGCCGGAGACCCAGTACTTC
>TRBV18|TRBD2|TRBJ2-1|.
CASSPGTSGSEQFF
TGTGCCAGCTCCCCCGGGACTAGTGGGTCTGAGCAGTTCTTC
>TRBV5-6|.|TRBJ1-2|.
CASSLPVDYGYTF
TGTGCCAGCAGCTTGCCGGTGGACTATGGCTACACCTTC
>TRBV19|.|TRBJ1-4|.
CASRLPNYGSGGSNEKLFF
TGTGCCAGTAGGTTACCCAACTACGGGAGCGGAGGATCTAATGAAAAACTGTTTTTT
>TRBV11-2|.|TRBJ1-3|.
CASSLESTGFGNTIYF
TGTGCCAGCAGCTTAGAATCCACAGGGTTTGGAAACACCATATATTTT
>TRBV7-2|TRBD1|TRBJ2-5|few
CASGTGDRVETQYF
TGTGCCAGTGGTACGGGGGACAGGGTGGAGACCCAGTACTTC